Listed here are 14 T cell receptor beta chains from one sample, sequenced in a study of shared clonotypes between healthy human individuals. The data were produced by immunoSEQ multiplex PCR, yet TCRdb's version contains in-frame clones alone and is incomplete. The top ten hold more than 0.45% of the sample, which has 1,100,000 or so clones, more than 75% seen once. The specimen sequenced was memory CD4+ T cells from PBMCs. Subset described: CD45RA-negative fraction. The receptor source for this set is a man between 18 and 29 years old in good health. Some clones in this sample may be carry-over from other donors' samples.

This clone appeared many times. J is TRBJ1-4 and V is TRBV29-1, with no clear D. This CDR3 region has 11 residues. V lost 8 bases and J 5 bases, leaving 9 bases between the germline ends. Per the germline V gene, CDR1 is SQVTM and CDR2 is ANQGSEA. CDR3 DNA sequence: TGCAGCTACGCCCTAAATGAAAAACTGTTTTTT. As protein: CSYALNEKLFF.

In regard to this clone: The same CDR3 can be traced to other DNA sequences in this sample. The rearrangement uses TRBV9 and TRBJ1-2; D possibly corresponds to TRBD1 (5 bases). The CDR3 is 14 amino acids. The germline CDR1 and CDR2 sequences are SGDLS and YYNGEE. With 0 bases removed from V and 1 base from J, the gap between germline ends came to 7 bases. DNA for the CDR3: TGTGCCAGCAGCGTAGAGGGACGTAACTATGGCTACACCTTC. Amino acids: CASSVEGRNYGYTF.

The chain links TRBV19 to TRBJ1-1; no clear D gene. The germline V and J ends were trimmed by 8 bases and 1 base, with 14 bases remaining between them. The CDR3 has 14 residues. CDR1 and CDR2 (germline): LNHDA, SQIVND (reference sequence). CDR3 loop: CASSWAFPNTEAFF. CDR3 nucleotides: TGTGCCAGTTCCTGGGCCTTCCCGAACACTGAAGCTTTCTTT.

CDR3 sequence: CASNSGNTIYF. The DNA of the CDR3 is TGTGCCAGCAACTCTGGAAACACCATATATTTT. The rearrangement joins TRBV9 to TRBJ1-3, with no clear D. V gave up 6 bases and J gave up 0 bases, with 1 base separating them. The germline V gene has CDR1 SGDLS and CDR2 YYNGEE. The CDR3 has 11 residues.

The V call is TRBV28, the J call TRBJ2-4; D is uncertain. Germline V gene data show CDR1 as MDHEN and CDR2 as SYDVKM. The CDR3 totals 16 residues. V lost 6 bases, J lost 0 bases, and 15 bases lay in between. The CDR3 DNA follows: TGTGCCAGCAGCCCCGGCGGCGGCGTAGCCAAAAACATTCAGTACTTC. Translating it yields CASSPGGGVAKNIQYF.

In regard to this clone: The conserved final phenylalanine or tryptophan is absent from the CDR3, which likely points to a read error. This chain connects TRBV5-6 to TRBJ2-7; 10 nucleotides agree with TRBD2. Germline V gene data show CDR1 as SGHDT and CDR2 as YYEEEE. The CDR3 is 15 amino acids. Losses at the gene ends were 5 bases for V and 2 bases for J; bases not matched to a gene: 7. DNA of the CDR3: TGTGCCAGCAGACACCTTAGCGGGAGGACCTACGAGCAGTACCTC. This encodes CASRHLSGRTYEQYL.

This sequence joins TRBV29-1 and TRBJ1-1; D is uncertain. Germline V gene sequence: CDR1 SQVTM, CDR2 ANQGSEA. V was cut by 5 bases and J by 0 bases, with 7 bases left in between. The CDR3 is made up of 12 amino acids. The CDR3 loop reads CSVSLLNTEAFF. The CDR3 DNA is TGCAGCGTTTCCCTCCTGAACACTGAAGCTTTCTTT.

This chain uses TRBV6-1 with TRBJ2-5; weak D call: TRBD2 (6 bases). With 1 base removed from V and 3 bases from J, the gap between germline ends came to 12 bases. The length of the CDR3 is 15 residues. CDR1 is MNHNS and CDR2 is SASEGT in the germline V gene. The CDR3 DNA sequence: TGTGCCAGCAGTGAAGGAGGACGGGGGAAAGAGACCCAGTACTTC. Protein product: CASSEGGRGKETQYF.

On this clone itself: Other DNA variants within this sample encode the same CDR3. The chain has TRBV14 and TRBJ2-5; D gene ambiguous. Trimming took 1 base from V and 5 from J, leaving 5 bases between them. This CDR3 has 12 residues. Germline assignment: CDR1 SGHDN and CDR2 FVKESK. DNA for the CDR3: TGTGCCAGCAGCCAAGTCGGTGAGACCCAGTACTTC. This gives the protein CASSQVGETQYF.

The gene calls are TRBV28 and TRBJ2-3; D not resolved. The CDR3 has 12 amino acids. Between the trimmed V and J ends, which lost 7 bases and 0 bases, there was a span of 5 bases. CDR1 is MDHEN and CDR2 is SYDVKM in the germline V gene. The CDR3 bases are TGTGCCAGCATCGATAGCACAGATACGCAGTATTTT. Its protein is CASIDSTDTQYF.

CDR3 protein: CASSPSPGAGPLTDTQYF. In nucleotides, the CDR3 is TGTGCCAGCAGTCCCTCCCCCGGGGCGGGACCTCTCACAGATACGCAGTATTTT. This sequence joins TRBV28 and TRBJ2-3, with D possibly being TRBD2 (6 bases). The CDR3 is 18 residues long. V lost 5 bases to trimming and J lost 2 bases, with 23 bases between them. The germline V gene encodes CDR1 MDHEN and CDR2 SYDVKM.

This chain connects TRBV5-1 to TRBJ2-5; TRBD1 matches at 7 bases. The V gene's germline CDR1 is SGHRS and CDR2 YFSETQ. The J segment lost 5 bases and the V segment lost 0 bases, leaving 7 bases of the junction unmatched. The CDR3 covers 15 residues. CDR3 nucleotides: TGCGCCAGCAGCTTGGAAGGGACAGTAATCGAGACCCAGTACTTC. Protein product: CASSLEGTVIETQYF.

This clone occurred a few times. The gene calls are TRBV6-6 and TRBJ2-7, with TRBD2 identical over 7 bases. The CDR3 is made up of 14 amino acids. Germline CDR1 MNHNY, CDR2 SVGAGI (reference sequence). Trimming took 0 bases from V and 3 from J; bases not matched to a gene: 2. The chain's CDR3 is CASSYSASGYEQYF. Here the CDR3 DNA reads TGTGCCAGCAGTTACTCCGCTAGCGGCTACGAGCAGTACTTC.

This clone has just a few counts. This sequence joins TRBV28 and TRBJ2-3, with D unresolved. The CDR3 contains 14 residues. Germline V lookup: CDR1 MDHEN, CDR2 SYDVKM. V lost 3 bases to trimming and J lost 0 bases, with 7 bases between them. Here the CDR3 DNA reads TGTGCCAGCAGTTTCGCGCCTAGCACAGATACGCAGTATTTT. Amino acid sequence: CASSFAPSTDTQYF.